The 12 T cell receptor beta chains below come from one sample, sequenced in a study of T cell responses to AZD1222 COVID-19 vaccine. Only in-frame clones appear in the TCRdb table, and some are missing; sequencing was by immunoSEQ multiplex PCR. The sample shows about 260,000 clones, about 92% of them seen only once. This sample comprised peripheral blood, obtained on day 0 of AZD1222 vaccination. The source is an adult in good health.

The chain carries TRBV2 and TRBJ2-2, with D possibly TRBD1 on 6 matching bases. The CDR3 consists of 14 residues. CDR1 and CDR2 (germline): SNHLY, FYNNEI. Trimming left V 7 bases short and J 4 bases short, with 13 bases between. The CDR3 sequence: CASIRTGITGELFF. CDR3 coding DNA: TGTGCCAGCATCCGAACAGGGATCACCGGGGAGCTGTTTTTT.

V and J are TRBV2 and TRBJ2-3, with D possibly TRBD2 on 6 matching bases. V was shortened by 2 bases and J by 10 bases, with 7 bases between the two germline ends. Germline V gene lookup returns CDR1 SNHLY and CDR2 FYNNEI. The CDR3 sequence is 11 residues long. The CDR3 is CASSEKRAQYF. The CDR3 coding sequence is TGTGCCAGCAGTGAAAAGCGGGCGCAGTATTTT.

The chain recombines TRBV19 with TRBJ1-6; D uncertain. V gave up 3 bases and J gave up 10 bases, with 10 bases separating them. CDR1 is LNHDA and CDR2 is SQIVND in the germline V gene (reference sequence). CDR3 length equals 13 residues. CDR3 in amino acids: CASSIMVGSPLHF. For the CDR3, the DNA is TGTGCCAGTAGTATCATGGTAGGATCACCCCTCCACTTT.

The chain is built from TRBV7-6 and TRBJ1-3, with a tentative D call TRBD1 (6 bases). The germline V gene has CDR1 SGHVS and CDR2 FNYEAQ. Trimming left V 5 bases short and J 0 bases short, with 17 bases between. This CDR3 has 17 residues. The CDR3 bases are TGTGCCAGCAGCCATTGGGACACCCCGAACTCTGGAAACACCATATATTTT. The encoded protein is CASSHWDTPNSGNTIYF.

This chain uses TRBV2 with TRBJ1-1; tentatively, D is TRBD1 (5 bases). Germline V gene lookup returns CDR1 SNHLY and CDR2 FYNNEI. The CDR3 loop spans 15 amino acids. Trimming cost V 4 bases and J 5 bases, with 17 bases left between them. For the CDR3, the DNA is TGTGCCAGCAGTGCAGGGAACATCGGTGGGACTGAAGCTTTCTTT. This codes for CASSAGNIGGTEAFF.

This clone has only one observation. The rearrangement links TRBV4-1 to TRBJ2-7; TRBD2 agrees at 9 bases. V dropped 0 bases and J dropped 5; count of bases not matched to a gene: 8. The CDR3 contains 16 residues. The germline gives CDR1 MGHRA, CDR2 YSYEKL. CDR3 coding DNA: TGCGCCAGCAGCCAAGATCCCAGCGGGAGGTCCCACGAGCAGTACTTC. Amino acids: CASSQDPSGRSHEQYF.

The chain couples TRBV6-2 or TRBV6-3 to TRBJ1-5; the D gene is possibly TRBD1 (5 bases). Trimming removed 4 bases from V and 6 bases from J, with 13 bases in between. The germline V gene encodes CDR1 MNHEY and CDR2 SVGEGT. CDR3 size: 14 residues. The CDR3 nucleotides are TGTGCCAGCAGTTTGAATTCAGGGTTTCAGCCCCAGCATTTT. This sequence encodes CASSLNSGFQPQHF.

The chain couples TRBV30 to TRBJ1-2, with 10 bases fitting TRBD1. J lost 4 bases, V lost 2 bases, and 7 bases had no gene match. From germline, CDR1 is GTSNPN and CDR2 SVGIG (reference sequence). The length of the CDR3 is 15 residues. As DNA, the CDR3 is TGTGCCTGGAGTTTCGGGACAGGGGCTTCCTATGGCTACACCTTC. This codes for CAWSFGTGASYGYTF.

V and J are TRBV3-1 (or the pseudogene TRBV3-2) and TRBJ1-6; the D gene is possibly TRBD1 (5 bases). The V end lost 4 bases, the J end lost 6 bases, and 19 bases lay between the germline ends. From germline, CDR1 is LGHDT and CDR2 YNNKEL (reference sequence). The CDR3 sequence is 17 residues long. The CDR3 DNA reads TGTGCCAGCAGCCCCATGACAGTCAGAGTCTCTAATTCACCCCTCCACTTT. Protein product: CASSPMTVRVSNSPLHF.

The chain recombines TRBV2 with TRBJ1-6; D is unclear. The CDR3 has 14 residues. V was shortened by 3 bases and J by 6 bases, with 9 bases between the two germline ends. The germline gives CDR1 SNHLY, CDR2 FYNNEI. In nucleotides, the CDR3 is TGTGCCAGCAGTGAGTCCACCCCTAATTCACCCCTCCACTTT. The encoded protein is CASSESTPNSPLHF.

The chain links TRBV18 to TRBJ1-6, with a tentative D call TRBD1 (6 bases). The V end was cut by 6 bases, the J end by 9 bases, with 21 bases between. This CDR3 comprises 16 residues. Looked up from germline, CDR1 is KGHSH and CDR2 is LQKENI. CDR3 DNA: TGTGCCAGCTCCCAGCAGGACAGCCCACGCGGTTCACCCCTCCACTTT. Its protein is CASSQQDSPRGSPLHF.

V and J are TRBV7-9 and TRBJ2-5; D gene uncertain. The V gene's germline CDR1 is SEHNR and CDR2 FQNEAQ (reference sequence). V lost 1 base, J lost 4 bases, and 16 bases lay in between. This CDR3 is built from 16 residues. This CDR3 is CASSLGAPSWGETQYF. In DNA form, the CDR3 reads TGTGCCAGCAGCTTAGGGGCCCCCAGCTGGGGAGAGACCCAGTACTTC.